The 26 T cell receptor beta chains reported below all come from one sample, sequenced in a study of blood T cell repertoires in COVID-19. Only in-frame clones appear in the TCRdb table, and some are missing; sequencing was by immunoSEQ multiplex PCR. Of 65,000 to 70,000 clones listed, approximately 78% are singletons. The sample was peripheral blood. The receptors come from a human donor in a cohort sampled during active COVID-19.

The chain links TRBV20-1 to TRBJ1-1; D is possibly TRBD1 (5 bases). The ends were cut back, 4 bases at V and 6 bases at J, with 9 bases in the middle. The CDR3 sequence is 11 residues long. Germline V gene sequence: CDR1 DFQATT, CDR2 SNEGSKA (reference sequence). For the CDR3, the DNA is TGCAGTGCTAAACAGGAAGCTGAAGCTTTCTTT. Translated, it gives CSAKQEAEAFF.

V and J are TRBV11-2 and TRBJ2-1; D is perhaps TRBD2 (7 bases). The V end was cut by 6 bases, the J end by 0 bases, with 21 bases between. The CDR3 has 18 residues. Looked up from germline, CDR1 is SGHAT and CDR2 is FQNNGV. CDR3 DNA sequence: TGTGCCAGCAGTCACCCGGGCCGGGGGGCTAGCTCCTACAATGAGCAGTTCTTC. Protein sequence: CASSHPGRGASSYNEQFF.

The V call is TRBV5-4, the J call TRBJ2-1; 8 bases line up with TRBD2. The CDR3 runs to 15 residues. Unmatched junction bases numbered 9, after V lost 3 bases and J lost 7 bases. Germline V CDR1 and CDR2: SGHNT, YYREEE (reference sequence). The CDR3 reads CASSSTGTSSNEQFF. The CDR3 nucleotides are TGTGCCAGCAGCTCAACCGGGACTAGTAGTAATGAGCAGTTCTTC. The full variable domain, completed using reference TRBV5-4 and TRBJ2-1, is ETGVTQSPTHLIKTRGQQVTLRCSSQSGHNTVSWYQQALGQGPQFIFQYYREEENGRGNFPPRFSGLQFPNYSSELNVNALELDDSALYLCASSSTGTSSNEQFFGPGTRLTVL.

The V gene is TRBV19, the J gene TRBJ1-2, with 8 bases identical to TRBD1. Germline CDR1 is LNHDA and CDR2 is SQIVND (reference sequence). CDR3 length: 15 amino acids. V lost 7 bases and J lost 2; bases outside the gene matches: 9. The CDR3 here is CASKSQGALNYGYTF. DNA for the CDR3: TGTGCCAGTAAAAGCCAGGGGGCGCTAAACTATGGCTACACCTTC.

The chain employs TRBV19 and TRBJ2-2, with D possibly being TRBD2 (5 bases). The length of the CDR3 is 15 residues. Trimming pared 4 bases from V and 3 bases from J, leaving 12 bases between. Per germline, CDR1 LNHDA and CDR2 SQIVND (reference sequence). CDR3 nucleotides: TGTGCCAGTAGTACGCGGACTGACTACACCGGGGAGCTGTTTTTT. Its protein is CASSTRTDYTGELFF.

The rearrangement uses TRBV5-1 and TRBJ2-1; 11 bases agree with TRBD1. The CDR3 totals 14 residues. The ends lost 2 bases at V and 9 bases at J; junction bases unmatched: 4. Germline loops: CDR1 SGHRS, CDR2 YFSETQ. The CDR3 protein is CASSFGQGAGEQFF. The DNA for the CDR3 is TGCGCCAGCAGCTTCGGACAGGGGGCCGGTGAGCAGTTCTTC. Drawing the rest from reference TRBV5-1 and TRBJ2-1, the complete variable domain is KAGVTQTPRYLIKTRGQQVTLSCSPISGHRSVSWYQQTPGQGLQFLFEYFSETQRNKGNFPGRFSGRQFSNSRSEMNVSTLELGDSALYLCASSFGQGAGEQFFGPGTRLTVL.

The chain uses TRBV6-5 and TRBJ1-6; maybe TRBD1 (6 bases). Germline CDR1 and CDR2: MNHEY and SVGAGI. The V end lost 10 bases, the J end lost 8 bases, and 21 bases lay between the germline ends. This CDR3 has 15 amino acids. CDR3 residues: CATRGGASSYSPLHF. The CDR3 DNA is TGTGCCACCCGAGGGGGGGCATCATCTTATTCACCCCTCCACTTT.

The genes are TRBV25-1 and TRBJ2-7; maybe TRBD1 (5 bases). The CDR3 has 13 residues. The V end was cut by 3 bases, the J end by 7 bases, with 13 bases between. CDR1 and CDR2 (germline): MGHDK, SYGVNS. The CDR3 DNA follows: TGTGCCAGCAGTGATGTACAGGTCGGAGAGCAGTACTTC. Translated, it gives CASSDVQVGEQYF.

V is TRBV5-1 and J is TRBJ2-5, with D uncertain. The CDR3 is made up of 15 amino acids. Germline CDR1 reads SGHRS; CDR2 reads YFSETQ. The germline V and J ends were trimmed by 1 base and 3 bases, with 13 bases remaining between them. The CDR3 reads CASSLTYRFEETQYF. Here the CDR3 DNA reads TGCGCCAGCAGCTTGACTTACAGATTTGAAGAGACCCAGTACTTC. Together with reference TRBV5-1 and TRBJ2-5, the CDR3 gives the full variable domain: KAGVTQTPRYLIKTRGQQVTLSCSPISGHRSVSWYQQTPGQGLQFLFEYFSETQRNKGNFPGRFSGRQFSNSRSEMNVSTLELGDSALYLCASSLTYRFEETQYFGPGTRLLVL.

The chain links TRBV24-1 to TRBJ2-3; possible D gene TRBD2, 6 bases. This CDR3 region has 13 residues. Germline values: CDR1 KGHDR, CDR2 SFDVKD. Trimming left V 5 bases short and J 12 bases short, with 17 bases between. CDR3 sequence reads: CATSAPSGTPQYF. CDR3 bases: TGTGCCACCAGTGCTCCTTCGGGGACTCCCCAGTATTTT.

V usage is TRBV11-2 and J usage is TRBJ2-5; D uncertain. Germline CDR1 and CDR2: SGHAT and FQNNGV. Trimming took off 6 bases at V and 3 bases at J, with 8 bases between the two ends. This CDR3 is 12 amino acids long. CDR3 sequence reads: CASRNHKETQYF. CDR3 in DNA: TGTGCCAGCAGAAATCACAAAGAGACCCAGTACTTC.

CDR3: CASSSGVSYEQYF. CDR3 coding DNA: TGTGCCAGCAGTTCAGGGGTCTCCTACGAGCAGTACTTC. The chain links TRBV27 to TRBJ2-7; D is possibly TRBD1 (6 bases). The germline V gene has CDR1 MNHEY and CDR2 SMNVEV (reference sequence). This CDR3 has 13 residues. The ends were cut back, 4 bases at V and 0 bases at J, with 7 bases in the middle.

V is TRBV30 and J is TRBJ1-4; maybe TRBD1 (5 bases). V lost 1 base and J 2 bases, leaving 11 bases between the germline ends. The CDR3 runs to 15 residues. Germline CDR1 GTSNPN, CDR2 SVGIG (reference sequence). The CDR3 is CAWSEWGHTNEKLFF. CDR3 bases: TGTGCCTGGAGTGAATGGGGCCATACTAATGAAAAACTGTTTTTT.

The CDR3 spells CAWGRSSAYNEQFF. CDR3 DNA: TGTGCCTGGGGAAGGAGTAGCGCCTACAATGAGCAGTTCTTC. The V gene is TRBV30, the J gene TRBJ2-1, with D perhaps matching TRBD2 (5 bases). The CDR3 totals 14 residues. The germline V and J ends were trimmed by 5 bases and 2 bases, with 13 bases remaining between them. Germline loops: CDR1 GTSNPN, CDR2 SVGIG (reference sequence).

The CDR3 sequence is CASSLNAGERNEQFF. The CDR3 DNA reads as TGTGCCAGCAGCTTAAACGCGGGAGAACGCAATGAGCAGTTCTTC. The J gene is TRBJ2-1, the V gene TRBV7-3; 7 nucleotides align to TRBD2. Germline CDR1 reads SGHTA; CDR2 reads FQGTGA. The CDR3 totals 15 residues. V shed 1 base and J 6 bases; nucleotides not matched to a gene: 6.

The gene calls are TRBV10-3 and TRBJ1-1; D is uncertain. The V end was cut by 3 bases, the J end by 0 bases, with 8 bases between. The CDR3 loop spans 14 amino acids. The V gene's germline CDR1 is ENHRY and CDR2 SYGVKD. The chain's CDR3 is CAISDLFLNTEAFF. In DNA form, the CDR3 reads TGTGCCATCAGTGACCTATTCCTGAACACTGAAGCTTTCTTT.

The chain links TRBV7-6 to TRBJ2-7, with D possibly TRBD2 on 5 matching bases. CDR3 length: 16 amino acids. Trimming took off 4 bases at V and 1 base at J, with 17 bases between the two ends. The germline V gene encodes CDR1 SGHVS and CDR2 FNYEAQ. The CDR3 region is CASSSPLGEPSYEQYF. DNA for the CDR3: TGTGCCAGCAGCTCCCCACTCGGGGAACCTTCCTACGAGCAGTACTTC.

The genes are TRBV6-1 and TRBJ2-3; 9 bases align to TRBD1. CDR3 size: 18 residues. The germline V gene has CDR1 MNHNS and CDR2 SASEGT. The V segment lost 1 base and the J segment 3 bases; nucleotides outside the gene matches: 11. CDR3 sequence (DNA): TGTGCCAGCAGTGAAGTCGCTCTCGGGACAGGGAGGACAGATACGCAGTATTTT. Protein: CASSEVALGTGRTDTQYF.

In its sample, this clone was seen a few times. J is TRBJ2-1 and V is TRBV19; 12 bases fit TRBD2. Germline trimming cut 5 bases from V and 1 base from J; bases unmatched to any gene: 12. CDR1 and CDR2 (germline): LNHDA, SQIVND (reference sequence). The CDR3 is made up of 19 amino acids. CDR3 sequence reads: CASSLSRTSGKGSYNEQFF. CDR3 DNA: TGTGCCAGTAGTTTGTCCCGGACTAGCGGGAAAGGATCCTACAATGAGCAGTTCTTC. Based on the CDR3 plus reference TRBV19 and TRBJ2-1, the full variable domain is DGGITQSPKYLFRKEGQNVTLSCEQNLNHDAMYWYRQDPGQGLRLIYYSQIVNDFQKGDIAEGYSVSREKKESFPLTVTSAQKNPTAFYLCASSLSRTSGKGSYNEQFFGPGTRLTVL.

The chain carries TRBV27 and TRBJ2-7; tentative D call: TRBD2 (6 bases). Trimming took 2 bases from V and 0 from J, leaving 14 bases between them. Germline CDR1 MNHEY, CDR2 SMNVEV (reference sequence). This CDR3 comprises 16 residues. This chain's CDR3 is CASSLISGLSSYEQYF. The CDR3, as DNA: TGTGCCAGCAGTTTAATTAGCGGATTAAGCTCCTACGAGCAGTACTTC.

The rearrangement uses TRBV7-2 and TRBJ1-1; possibly TRBD1 for D (6 bases). CDR3 size: 15 residues. V gave up 5 bases and J gave up 0 bases, with 13 bases separating them. Germline V gene sequence: CDR1 SGHTA, CDR2 FQGNSA. This CDR3 reads CASSLRTALNTEAFF. CDR3 nucleotides: TGTGCCAGCAGCCTAAGGACAGCCTTGAACACTGAAGCTTTCTTT.

This clone was seen a handful of times. The chain uses TRBV24-1 and TRBJ2-1, with 7 bases matching TRBD2. The CDR3 contains 15 residues. J lost 2 bases, V lost 5 bases, and 5 bases had no gene match. The germline CDR1 and CDR2 sequences are KGHDR and SFDVKD. CDR3 in amino acids: CATSVPSGPYNEQFF. The CDR3, as DNA: TGTGCCACCAGTGTACCTAGCGGCCCCTACAATGAGCAGTTCTTC.

V gene TRBV2 combines with J gene TRBJ1-2; TRBD1 is a possible D gene (6 bases). Trimming took 6 bases from V and 8 from J, leaving 22 bases between them. Germline assignment: CDR1 SNHLY and CDR2 FYNNEI. This CDR3 is 15 amino acids long. CDR3 nucleotides: TGTGCCAGCAGGAGAACCCTACAGGGAACGGACGGCTACACCTTC. This sequence encodes CASRRTLQGTDGYTF.

CDR3 residues: CASWESEGETQYF. In DNA form, the CDR3 reads TGTGCCAGCTGGGAGTCGGAGGGGGAGACCCAGTACTTC. V is TRBV7-9 and J is TRBJ2-5; a weak D match, TRBD2 (6 bases). Per germline, CDR1 SEHNR and CDR2 FQNEAQ (reference sequence). Trimming removed 8 bases at V and 5 bases at J, with 15 bases between. The CDR3 has 13 residues.

The chain recombines TRBV28 with TRBJ2-7, with 11 bases that match TRBD1. The trim removed 7 bases at V and 7 bases at J, leaving 12 bases unmatched. In germline, CDR1 is MDHEN, CDR2 SYDVKM. The CDR3 totals 15 residues. The CDR3 reads CASTQPGQGVEEQYF. DNA for the CDR3: TGTGCCAGCACCCAACCGGGACAGGGGGTTGAGGAGCAGTACTTC.

The chain has TRBV28 and TRBJ1-1; maybe TRBD1 (6 bases). CDR3 length equals 12 residues. The V end was cut by 4 bases, the J end by 7 bases, with 10 bases between. Germline values: CDR1 MDHEN, CDR2 SYDVKM. Here the CDR3 DNA reads TGTGCCAGCAGTTGGGGAGGGGGTGAAGCTTTCTTT. Protein product: CASSWGGGEAFF.